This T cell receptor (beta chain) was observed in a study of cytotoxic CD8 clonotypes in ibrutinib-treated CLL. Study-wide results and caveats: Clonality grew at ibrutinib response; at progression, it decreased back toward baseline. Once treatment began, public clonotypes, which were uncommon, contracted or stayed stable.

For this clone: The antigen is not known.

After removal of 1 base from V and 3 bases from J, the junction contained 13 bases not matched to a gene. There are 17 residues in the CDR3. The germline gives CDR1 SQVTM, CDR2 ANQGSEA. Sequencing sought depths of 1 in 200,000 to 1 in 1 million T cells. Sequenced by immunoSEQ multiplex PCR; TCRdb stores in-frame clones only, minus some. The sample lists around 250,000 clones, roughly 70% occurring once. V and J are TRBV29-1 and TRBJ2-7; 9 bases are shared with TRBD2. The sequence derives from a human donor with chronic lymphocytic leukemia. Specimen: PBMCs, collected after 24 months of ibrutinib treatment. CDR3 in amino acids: CSVEGFGESSGDYEQYF. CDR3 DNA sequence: TGCAGCGTTGAAGGATTTGGGGAATCTAGCGGGGACTACGAGCAGTACTTC.